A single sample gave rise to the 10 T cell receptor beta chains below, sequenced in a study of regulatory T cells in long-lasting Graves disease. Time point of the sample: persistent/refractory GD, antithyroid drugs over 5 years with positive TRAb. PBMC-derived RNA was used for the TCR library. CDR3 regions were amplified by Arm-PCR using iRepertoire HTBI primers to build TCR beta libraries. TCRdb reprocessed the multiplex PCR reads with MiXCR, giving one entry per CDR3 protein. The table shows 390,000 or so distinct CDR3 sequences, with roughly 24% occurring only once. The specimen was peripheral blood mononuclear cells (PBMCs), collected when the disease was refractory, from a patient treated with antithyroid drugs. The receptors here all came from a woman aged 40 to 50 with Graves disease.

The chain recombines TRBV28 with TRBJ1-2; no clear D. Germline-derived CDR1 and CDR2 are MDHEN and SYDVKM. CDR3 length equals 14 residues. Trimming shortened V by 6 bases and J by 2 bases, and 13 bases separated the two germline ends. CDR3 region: CASSSQPVNYGYTF. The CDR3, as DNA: TGTGCCAGCAGCTCACAACCGGTGAACTATGGCTACACCTTC.

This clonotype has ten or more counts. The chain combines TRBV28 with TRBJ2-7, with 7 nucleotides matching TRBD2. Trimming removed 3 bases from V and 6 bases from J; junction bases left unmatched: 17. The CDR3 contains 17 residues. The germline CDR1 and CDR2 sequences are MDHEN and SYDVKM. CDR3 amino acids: CASSLNPGREMGVEQYF. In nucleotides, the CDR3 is TGTGCCAGCAGTTTGAATCCGGGGCGGGAGATGGGCGTCGAGCAGTACTTC.

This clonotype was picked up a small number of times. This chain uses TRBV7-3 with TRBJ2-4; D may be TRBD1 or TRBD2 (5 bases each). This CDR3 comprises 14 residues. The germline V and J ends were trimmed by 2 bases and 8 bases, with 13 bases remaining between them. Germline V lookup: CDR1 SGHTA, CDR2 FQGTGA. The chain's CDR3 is CASSLLGAGDIQYF. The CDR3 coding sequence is TGTGCCAGCAGCTTATTAGGGGCGGGCGACATTCAGTACTTC.

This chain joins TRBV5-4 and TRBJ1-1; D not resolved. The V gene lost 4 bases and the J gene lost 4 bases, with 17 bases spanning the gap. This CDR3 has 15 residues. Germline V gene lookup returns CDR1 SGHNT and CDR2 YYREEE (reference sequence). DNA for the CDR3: TGTGCCAGCAGCGAAGGTAGCGGCGGGAGCACTGAAGCTTTCTTT. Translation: CASSEGSGGSTEAFF.

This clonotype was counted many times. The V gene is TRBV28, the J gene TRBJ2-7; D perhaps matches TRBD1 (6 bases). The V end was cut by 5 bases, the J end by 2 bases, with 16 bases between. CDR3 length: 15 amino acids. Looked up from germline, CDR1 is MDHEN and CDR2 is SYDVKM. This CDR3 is CASSRTGTPPYEQYF. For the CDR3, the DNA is TGTGCCAGCAGTCGCACCGGGACACCCCCCTACGAGCAGTACTTC.

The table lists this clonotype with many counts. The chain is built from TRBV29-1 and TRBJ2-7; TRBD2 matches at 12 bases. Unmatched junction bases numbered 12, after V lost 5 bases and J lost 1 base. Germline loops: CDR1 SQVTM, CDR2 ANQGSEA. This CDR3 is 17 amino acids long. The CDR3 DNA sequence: TGCAGCGTTTGGACTAGCGGGAACACAGATTTATCCTACGAGCAGTACTTC. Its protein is CSVWTSGNTDLSYEQYF.

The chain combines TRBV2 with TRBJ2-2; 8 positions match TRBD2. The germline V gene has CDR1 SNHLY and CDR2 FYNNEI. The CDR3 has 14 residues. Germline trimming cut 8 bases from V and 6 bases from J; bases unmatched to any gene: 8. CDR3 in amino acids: CASRGLVGPGELFF. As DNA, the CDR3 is TGTGCCAGCCGGGGACTAGTTGGTCCCGGGGAGCTGTTTTTT.

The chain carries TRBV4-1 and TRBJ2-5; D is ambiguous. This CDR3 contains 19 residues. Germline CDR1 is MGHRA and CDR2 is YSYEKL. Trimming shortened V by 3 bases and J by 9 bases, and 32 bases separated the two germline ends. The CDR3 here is CASSHPPWADQRSKRPQYF. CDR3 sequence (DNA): TGCGCCAGCAGCCACCCCCCCTGGGCGGACCAGCGCTCCAAGAGACCCCAGTACTTC.

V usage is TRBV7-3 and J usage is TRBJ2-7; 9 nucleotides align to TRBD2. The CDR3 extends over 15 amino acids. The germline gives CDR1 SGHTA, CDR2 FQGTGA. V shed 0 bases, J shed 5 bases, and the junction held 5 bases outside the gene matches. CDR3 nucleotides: TGTGCCAGCAGCTTAACGGGACTAGCTACCGACGAGCAGTACTTC. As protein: CASSLTGLATDEQYF.

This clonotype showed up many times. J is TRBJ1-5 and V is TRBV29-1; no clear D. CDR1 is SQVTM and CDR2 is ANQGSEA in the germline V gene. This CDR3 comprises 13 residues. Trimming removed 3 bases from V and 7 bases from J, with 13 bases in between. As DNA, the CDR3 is TGCAGCGTTGAGATGGCAGGAAGCCAGCCCCAGCATTTT. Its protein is CSVEMAGSQPQHF.